This T cell receptor beta chain was recovered during a study of siplizumab effects on memory and regulatory T cells. CDR1 is SGHAT, CDR2 FQNNGV, per germline. The CDR3 runs to 18 residues. V was clipped by 4 bases and J by 0 bases, with 19 bases between them. The data were produced by immunoSEQ multiplex PCR, yet TCRdb's version contains in-frame clones alone and is incomplete. The data hold 85,000 to 130,000 clones, with about 91% observed a single time. This clonotype was obtained from a human donor in good health. Some clones in this sample may be carry-over from other donors' samples. Sequencing was carried out using CD4+ T cells sorted from blood. The chain uses TRBV11-2 and TRBJ2-4; D unclear. CDR3 protein: CASSSVSGYPLAKNIQYF. The CDR3 DNA is TGTGCCAGCAGCTCAGTCTCAGGCTACCCCTTAGCCAAAAACATTCAGTACTTC.